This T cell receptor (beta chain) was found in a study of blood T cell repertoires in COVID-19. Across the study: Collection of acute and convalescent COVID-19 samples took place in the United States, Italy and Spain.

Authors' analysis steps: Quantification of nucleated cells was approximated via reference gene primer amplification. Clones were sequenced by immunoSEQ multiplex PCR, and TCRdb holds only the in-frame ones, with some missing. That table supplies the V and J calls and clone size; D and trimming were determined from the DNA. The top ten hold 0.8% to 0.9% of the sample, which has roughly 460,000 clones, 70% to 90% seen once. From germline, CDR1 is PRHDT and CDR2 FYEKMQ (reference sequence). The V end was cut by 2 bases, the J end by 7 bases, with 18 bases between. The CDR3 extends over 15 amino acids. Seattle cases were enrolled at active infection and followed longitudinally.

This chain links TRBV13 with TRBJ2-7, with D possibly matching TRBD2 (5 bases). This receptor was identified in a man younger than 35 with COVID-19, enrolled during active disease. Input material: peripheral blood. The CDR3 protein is CASSLRFGATGEQYF. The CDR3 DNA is TGTGCCAGCAGCTTAAGATTCGGCGCGACGGGGGAGCAGTACTTC.